This entry is about one TCR beta chain. Treatment of the sample: oral pan-JAK inhibitor, 5-10 mg twice daily. The entry originates in a study of CD8+ T cells in alopecia areata. The authors extracted RNA and reverse transcribed it into cDNA as the sequencing template. The table came from immunoSEQ multiplex PCR; TCRdb's copy has only in-frame clones and leaves some out. The data show hundreds of thousands of clones, with about 62% seen just once and about 0.9% held by the top ten. The sample here was CD4+ T cells sorted from blood, taken around week 54, from a patient treated with tofacitinib. This TCR derives from a human donor with alopecia areata.

The CDR3 protein is CASSLEALNTEAFF. The CDR3 nucleotides are TGTGCCAGCAGTTTAGAGGCGTTAAACACTGAAGCTTTCTTT. The chain carries TRBV27 and TRBJ1-1; D is unresolved. Trimming stripped 2 bases from V and 2 bases from J, with 9 bases between. Per germline, CDR1 MNHEY and CDR2 SMNVEV (reference sequence). This CDR3 region has 14 residues.